These T cell receptor beta chains were read from a single sample in a study of T-cell reconstitution after alpha-beta-depleted transplantation in children. Each CDR3 protein is one row after TCRdb ran MiXCR on the PCR reads. This sample has approximately 980,000 distinct CDR3 sequences, with 25% to 35% found just once. Sequenced material: PBMCs, mostly from graft donor cells, taken 360 days after TCRalphabeta/CD19-depleted stem cell transplant. Receptors were obtained from a boy less than two years old who had a stem cell transplant for SCID, so the T cells may come from the graft donor. The CDR3 runs from the conserved cysteine through the conserved F or W. A D gene is named only where the DNA matches it firmly. Clone size is not always given. Where it is, it says once, few, many or a class for expanded clones.

J gene,D gene,V gene,clone size,CDR3 protein,CDR3 DNA
TRBJ2-2,.,TRBV2,.,CASNRGGELFF,TGTGCCAGCAACAGAGGGGGGGAGCTGTTTTTT
TRBJ1-1,.,TRBV5-1,.,CASSLAGGIMTEAFF,TGCGCCAGCAGCTTGGCGGGGGGGATCATGACTGAAGCTTTCTTT
TRBJ2-1,TRBD2,TRBV12-3/TRBV12-4,few,CASRHSGGPYNEQFF,TGTGCCAGCAGACATAGCGGGGGGCCCTACAATGAGCAGTTCTTC
TRBJ2-5,.,TRBV7-6,few,CASSLTSALETQYF,TGTGCCAGCAGCTTAACGTCTGCTCTGGAGACCCAGTACTTC
TRBJ1-2,TRBD1,TRBV6-6,few,CASSRDRPNGYTF,TGTGCCAGCAGTCGGGACAGGCCCAACGGCTACACCTTC
TRBJ1-1,.,TRBV5-1,.,CASSLGVRDIPRMNTEAFF,TGCGCCAGCAGCTTGGGGGTTCGGGACATACCCCGAATGAACACTGAAGCTTTCTTT
TRBJ2-5,TRBD2,TRBV6-1,few,CASRAGGPETQYF,TGTGCCAGCAGGGCGGGGGGGCCGGAGACCCAGTACTTC
TRBJ2-7,.,TRBV7-2,.,CASSVGTREQYF,TGTGCCAGCAGCGTCGGGACTCGTGAGCAGTACTTC
TRBJ1-2,.,TRBV6-5,.,CASSYSPGSYGYTF,TGTGCCAGCAGTTACTCGCCGGGGTCCTATGGCTACACCTTC
TRBJ1-4,.,TRBV6-4,.,CASRQSGRVIATNEKLFF,TGTGCCAGCAGGCAATCGGGACGAGTAATCGCAACTAATGAAAAACTGTTTTTT
TRBJ1-2,.,TRBV12-3/TRBV12-4,few,CASSLAFEGYTF,TGTGCCAGCAGTTTAGCATTCGAGGGCTACACCTTC
TRBJ2-1,.,TRBV11-2,.,CASSLAVSVYNEQFF,TGTGCCAGCAGCTTAGCAGTCTCTGTCTACAATGAGCAGTTCTTC
TRBJ1-5,TRBD1,TRBV20-1,many,CSAKQGSQDNQPQHF,TGCAGTGCTAAACAGGGGAGTCAGGACAATCAGCCCCAGCATTTT
TRBJ2-5,.,TRBV25-1,.,CASSEYRFQETQYF,TGTGCCAGCAGTGAATACCGGTTCCAAGAGACCCAGTACTTC
TRBJ2-2,TRBD1,TRBV12-3/TRBV12-4,many,CASSRTGANTGELFF,TGTGCCAGCAGCCGGACAGGGGCGAACACCGGGGAGCTGTTTTTT
TRBJ1-6,.,TRBV5-1,few,CASSLEGQISYNSPLHF,TGCGCCAGCAGCTTGGAGGGCCAGATCTCCTATAATTCACCCCTCCACTTT
TRBJ2-5,TRBD1,TRBV12-3/TRBV12-4,.,CASISGTGGWETQYF,TGTGCCAGCATCTCCGGGACAGGGGGCTGGGAGACCCAGTACTTC
TRBJ2-1,TRBD1,TRBV5-1,once,CASSRETTGQGLREQFF,TGCGCCAGCAGCCGCGAAACGACCGGACAGGGCCTTCGGGAGCAGTTCTTC
TRBJ2-2,.,TRBV5-1,few,CASSLKGKQNTGELFF,TGCGCCAGCAGCTTAAAAGGGAAACAGAACACCGGGGAGCTGTTTTTT
TRBJ2-2,TRBD1,TRBV15,few,CATGKGQGMGELFF,TGTGCCACCGGGAAGGGACAGGGGATGGGGGAGCTGTTTTTT
TRBJ2-1,TRBD1,TRBV4-3,.,CASSQDPPWDRRLSNEQFF,TGCGCCAGCAGCCAAGATCCCCCCTGGGACAGGAGATTGTCCAATGAGCAGTTCTTC
TRBJ1-1,.,TRBV4-1,many,CASSQGNTGYTEAFF,TGCGCCAGCAGCCAAGGTAATACAGGGTACACTGAAGCTTTCTTT
TRBJ2-4,.,TRBV28,.,CASSLLGGEVFADIQYF,TGTGCCAGCAGTTTATTGGGGGGAGAGGTTTTCGCGGACATTCAGTACTTC
TRBJ1-1,.,TRBV5-4,few,CASSPGRFKAFF,TGTGCCAGCAGCCCTGGACGCTTTAAAGCTTTCTTT
TRBJ2-7,TRBD1,TRBV7-2,.,CASRLGQGVDEQYF,TGTGCCAGCAGACTCGGACAGGGGGTGGACGAGCAGTACTTC
TRBJ1-4,TRBD1,TRBV6-1,few,CASSDRGPERRGEKLFF,TGTGCCAGCAGCGACAGGGGGCCCGAGCGGCGCGGTGAAAAACTGTTTTTT
TRBJ2-5,.,TRBV30,.,CAWMTEETQYF,TGTGCCTGGATGACAGAGGAGACCCAGTACTTC
TRBJ1-1,.,TRBV3-1,few,CASSQPERFAEAFF,TGTGCCAGCAGTCAACCTGAGCGTTTCGCTGAAGCTTTCTTT
TRBJ2-3,.,TRBV6-2/TRBV6-3,.,CASSFRVLKNTQYF,TGTGCCAGCAGTTTCCGGGTCCTCAAAAATACGCAGTATTTT
TRBJ2-1,.,TRBV15,.,CATSREARVGDEQFF,TGTGCCACCAGCAGAGAGGCCCGGGTTGGGGATGAGCAGTTCTTC
TRBJ2-7,.,TRBV25-1,.,CASSNYYEQYF,TGTGCCAGCAGTAATTACTACGAGCAGTACTTC
TRBJ2-1,.,TRBV15,many,CATSRATGGVYNEQFF,TGTGCCACCAGCAGAGCTACAGGGGGGGTCTACAATGAGCAGTTCTTC
TRBJ1-2,TRBD1,TRBV14,.,CASSQGDRRTYTF,TGTGCCAGCAGCCAAGGGGACAGGCGAACCTACACCTTC
TRBJ1-2,.,TRBV20-1,.,CSARDEEPGYTF,TGCAGTGCTAGAGATGAGGAGCCTGGCTACACCTTC